The clone carrying this T cell receptor (beta chain) showed up many times. The germline V gene encodes CDR1 MNHEY and CDR2 SMNVEV (reference sequence). The CDR3 has 14 amino acids. J gave up 6 bases and V 6 bases, and 7 bases lay outside the gene matches. This sample is part of a study of early T cells in non-severe SARS-CoV-2 infection. Researchers tagged individual cDNA molecules with unique molecular identifiers. Using its own MiXCR run on the 5' RACE reads, TCRdb lists one record per CDR3 protein. The data contain approximately 35,000 distinct CDR3 sequences, about 5.7% of them seen just once; the ten biggest clones take up roughly 5.7%.

This rearrangement joins TRBV27 to TRBJ2-1, with 8 bases fitting TRBD2. This receptor was identified in an adult who was a healthcare worker with PCR-confirmed SARS-CoV-2 infection or an uninfected control (not recorded which). Sequences were obtained from whole blood. CDR3: CASSPSGSRNEQFF. In DNA, the CDR3 is TGTGCCAGCAGCCCAAGCGGGAGTCGCAATGAGCAGTTCTTC.